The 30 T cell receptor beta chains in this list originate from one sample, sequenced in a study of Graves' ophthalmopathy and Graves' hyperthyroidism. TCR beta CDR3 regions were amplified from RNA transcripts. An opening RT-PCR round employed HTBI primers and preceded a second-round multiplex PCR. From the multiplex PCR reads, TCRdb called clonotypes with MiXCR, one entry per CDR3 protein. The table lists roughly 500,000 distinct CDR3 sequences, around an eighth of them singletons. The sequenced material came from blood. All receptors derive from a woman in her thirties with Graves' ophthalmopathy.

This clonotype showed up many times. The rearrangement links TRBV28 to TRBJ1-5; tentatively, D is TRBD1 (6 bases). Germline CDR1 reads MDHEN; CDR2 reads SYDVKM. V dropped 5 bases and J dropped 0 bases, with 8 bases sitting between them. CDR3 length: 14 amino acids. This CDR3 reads CASSHRVSNQPQHF. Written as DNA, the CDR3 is TGTGCCAGCAGTCACAGGGTTAGCAATCAGCCCCAGCATTTT.

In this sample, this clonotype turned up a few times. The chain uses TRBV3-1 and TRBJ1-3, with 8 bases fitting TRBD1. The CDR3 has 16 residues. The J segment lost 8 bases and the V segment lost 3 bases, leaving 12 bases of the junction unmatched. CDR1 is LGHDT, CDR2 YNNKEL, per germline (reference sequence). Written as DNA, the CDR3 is TGTGCCAGCAGCCAGATTTGGACAGGGTTATTGGACACCATATATTTT. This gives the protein CASSQIWTGLLDTIYF. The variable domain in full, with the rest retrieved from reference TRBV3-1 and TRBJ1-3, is DTAVSQTPKYLVTQMGNDKSIKCEQNLGHDTMYWYKQDSKKFLKIMFSYNNKELIINETVPNRFSPKSPDKAHLNLHINSLELGDSAVYFCASSQIWTGLLDTIYFGEGSWLTVV.

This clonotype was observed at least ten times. The CDR3: CASSVAGAGDIYGYTF. In nucleotides, the CDR3 is TGTGCCAGCAGCGTAGCTGGGGCAGGGGACATCTATGGCTACACCTTC. The rearrangement uses TRBV9 and TRBJ1-2; D is perhaps TRBD1 (6 bases). V was clipped by 0 bases and J by 4 bases, with 16 bases between them. The length of the CDR3 is 16 residues. Germline-derived CDR1 and CDR2 are SGDLS and YYNGEE.

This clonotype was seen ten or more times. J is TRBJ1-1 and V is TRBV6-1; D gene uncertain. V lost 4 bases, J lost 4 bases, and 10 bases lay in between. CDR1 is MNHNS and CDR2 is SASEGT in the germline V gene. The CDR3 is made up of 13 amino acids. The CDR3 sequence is CASSGKVGTEAFF. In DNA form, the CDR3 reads TGTGCCAGCAGTGGAAAAGTTGGCACTGAAGCTTTCTTT.

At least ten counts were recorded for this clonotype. The CDR3: CASGPPGLSREETQYF. The CDR3 bases are TGTGCCAGCGGCCCCCCGGGACTAAGCAGGGAAGAGACCCAGTACTTC. This rearrangement joins TRBV12-3 or TRBV12-4 to TRBJ2-5, with 7 bases matching TRBD2. The CDR3 covers 16 residues. With 8 bases clipped from V and 3 bases from J, the junction kept 15 bases outside the gene matches.

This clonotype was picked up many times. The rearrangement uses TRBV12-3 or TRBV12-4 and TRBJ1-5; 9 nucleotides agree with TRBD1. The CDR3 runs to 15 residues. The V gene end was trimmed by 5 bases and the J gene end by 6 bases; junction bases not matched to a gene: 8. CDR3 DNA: TGTGCCAGCAGTCCCGGGACAGGGTTCGGTCAGCCCCAGCATTTT. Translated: CASSPGTGFGQPQHF.

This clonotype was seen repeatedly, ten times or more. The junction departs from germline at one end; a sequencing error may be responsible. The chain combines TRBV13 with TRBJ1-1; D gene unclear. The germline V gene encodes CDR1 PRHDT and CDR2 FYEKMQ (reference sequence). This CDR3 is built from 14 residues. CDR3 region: CASSPPPENTEASF. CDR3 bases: TGTGCCAGCAGCCCCCCCCCAGAGAACACTGAAGCTTCCTTT.

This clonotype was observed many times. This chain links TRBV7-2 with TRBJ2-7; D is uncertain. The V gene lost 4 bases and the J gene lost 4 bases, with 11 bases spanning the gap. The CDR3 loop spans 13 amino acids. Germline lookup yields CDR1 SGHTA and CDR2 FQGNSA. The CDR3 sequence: CASSSVPGYEQYF. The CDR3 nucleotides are TGTGCCAGCAGCTCTGTTCCGGGTTACGAGCAGTACTTC.

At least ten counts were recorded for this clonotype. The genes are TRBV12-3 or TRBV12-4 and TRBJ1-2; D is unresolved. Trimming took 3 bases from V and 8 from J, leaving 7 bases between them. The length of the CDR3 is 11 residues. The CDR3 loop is CASSFRSGYTF. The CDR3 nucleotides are TGTGCCAGCAGTTTCAGATCGGGCTACACCTTC.

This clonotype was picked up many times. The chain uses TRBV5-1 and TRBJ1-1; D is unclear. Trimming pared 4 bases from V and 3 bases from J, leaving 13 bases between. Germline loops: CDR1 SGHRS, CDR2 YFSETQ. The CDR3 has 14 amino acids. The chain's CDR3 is CASSVYLGDTEAFF. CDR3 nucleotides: TGCGCCAGCAGCGTATACCTTGGAGACACTGAAGCTTTCTTT.

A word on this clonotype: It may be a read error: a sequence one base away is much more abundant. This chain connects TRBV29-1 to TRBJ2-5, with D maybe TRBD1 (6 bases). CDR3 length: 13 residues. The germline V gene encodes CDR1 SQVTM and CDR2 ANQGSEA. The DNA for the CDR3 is TGCAGCGTTGACAGGGGTGAACAAGAGACCCAGGACTTC. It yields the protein CSVDRGEQETQDF. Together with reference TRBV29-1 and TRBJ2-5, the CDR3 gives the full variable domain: SAVISQKPSRDICQRGTSLTIQCQVDSQVTMMFWYRQQPGQSLTLIATANQGSEATYESGFVIDKFPISRPNLTFSTLTVSNMSPEDSSIYLCSVDRGEQETQDFGPGTRLLVL.

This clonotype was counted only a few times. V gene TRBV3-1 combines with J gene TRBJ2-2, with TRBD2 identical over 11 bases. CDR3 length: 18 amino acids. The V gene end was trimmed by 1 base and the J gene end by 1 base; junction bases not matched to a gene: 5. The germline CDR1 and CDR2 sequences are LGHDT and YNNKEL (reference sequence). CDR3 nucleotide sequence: TGTGCCAGCAGCCAAGTAGTAGCGGGAGGGATGAACACCGGGGAGCTGTTTTTT. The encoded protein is CASSQVVAGGMNTGELFF.

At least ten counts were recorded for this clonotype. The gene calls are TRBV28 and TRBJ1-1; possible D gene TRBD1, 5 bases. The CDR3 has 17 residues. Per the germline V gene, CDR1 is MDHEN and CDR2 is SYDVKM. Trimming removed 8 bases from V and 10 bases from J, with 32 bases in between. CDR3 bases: TGTGCCAGCCTAAAGTACCCCCATTTCAGGGCGGAGAGGGGAGCTTTCTTT. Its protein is CASLKYPHFRAERGAFF.

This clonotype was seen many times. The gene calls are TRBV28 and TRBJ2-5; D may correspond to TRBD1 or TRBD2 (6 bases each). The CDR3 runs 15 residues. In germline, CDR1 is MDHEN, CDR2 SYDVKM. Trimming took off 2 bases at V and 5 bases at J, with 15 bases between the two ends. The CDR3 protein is CASSLRGAGGETQYF. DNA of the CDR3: TGTGCCAGCAGTTTAAGGGGGGCAGGAGGTGAGACCCAGTACTTC.

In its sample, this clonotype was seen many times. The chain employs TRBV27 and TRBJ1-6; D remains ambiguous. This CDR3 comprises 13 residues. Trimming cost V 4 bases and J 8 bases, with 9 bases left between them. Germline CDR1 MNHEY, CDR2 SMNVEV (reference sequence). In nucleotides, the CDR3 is TGTGCCAGCAGTTCCCTTCCAGATTCACCCCTCCACTTT. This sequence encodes CASSSLPDSPLHF.

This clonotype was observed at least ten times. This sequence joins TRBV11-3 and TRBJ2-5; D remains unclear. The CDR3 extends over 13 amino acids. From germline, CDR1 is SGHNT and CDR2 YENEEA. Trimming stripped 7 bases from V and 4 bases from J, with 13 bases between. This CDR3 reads CASTKPPGETQYF. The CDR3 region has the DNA TGTGCCAGCACCAAACCCCCCGGAGAGACCCAGTACTTC.

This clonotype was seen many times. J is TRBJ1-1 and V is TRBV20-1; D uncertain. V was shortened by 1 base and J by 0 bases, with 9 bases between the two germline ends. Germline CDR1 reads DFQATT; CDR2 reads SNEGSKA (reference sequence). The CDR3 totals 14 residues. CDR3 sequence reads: CSARVVGMNTEAFF. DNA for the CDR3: TGCAGTGCTAGAGTGGTCGGAATGAACACTGAAGCTTTCTTT.

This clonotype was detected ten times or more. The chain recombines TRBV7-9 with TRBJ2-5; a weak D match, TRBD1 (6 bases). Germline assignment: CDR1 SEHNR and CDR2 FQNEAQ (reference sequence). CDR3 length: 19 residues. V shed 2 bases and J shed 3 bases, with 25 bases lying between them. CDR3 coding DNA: TGTGCCAGCAGCTTAATGAGAGGGGGTGGAATACTAAAGAAAGAGACCCAGTACTTC. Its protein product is CASSLMRGGGILKKETQYF.

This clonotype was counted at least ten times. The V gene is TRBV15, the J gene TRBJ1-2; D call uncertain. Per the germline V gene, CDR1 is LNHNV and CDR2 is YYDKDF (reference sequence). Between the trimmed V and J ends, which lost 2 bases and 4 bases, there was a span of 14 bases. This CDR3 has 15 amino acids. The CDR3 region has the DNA TGTGCCACCAGCAGACCCACCGAGGGCATCTATGGCTACACCTTC. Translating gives CATSRPTEGIYGYTF.

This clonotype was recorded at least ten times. CDR3 bases: TGTGCCAGCAGTTACTACCCCGGGGAGCTGTTTTTT. It codes for CASSYYPGELFF. V gene TRBV6-5 combines with J gene TRBJ2-2; D gene unclear. CDR3 length equals 12 residues. Germline V gene sequence: CDR1 MNHEY, CDR2 SVGAGI. V dropped 1 base and J dropped 6 bases, with 3 bases sitting between them.

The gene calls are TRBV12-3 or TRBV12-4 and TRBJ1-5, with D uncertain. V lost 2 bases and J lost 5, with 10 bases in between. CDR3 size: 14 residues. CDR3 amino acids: CASSLFGDDQPQHF. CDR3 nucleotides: TGTGCCAGCAGTTTATTTGGAGATGATCAGCCCCAGCATTTT.

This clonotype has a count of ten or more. The CDR3 sequence is CASSLEGQAGQPQHF. In DNA, the CDR3 is TGCGCCAGCAGCTTGGAGGGACAGGCAGGTCAGCCCCAGCATTTT. The rearrangement uses TRBV5-1 and TRBJ1-5, with TRBD1 matching over 8 bases. This CDR3 spans 15 amino acids. Germline V CDR1 and CDR2: SGHRS, YFSETQ. V lost 0 bases and J lost 6; bases outside the gene matches: 5.

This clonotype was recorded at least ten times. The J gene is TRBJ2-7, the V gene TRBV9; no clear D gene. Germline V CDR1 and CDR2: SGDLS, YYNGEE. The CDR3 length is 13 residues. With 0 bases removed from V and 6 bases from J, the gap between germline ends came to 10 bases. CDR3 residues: CASSVDSRAEQYF. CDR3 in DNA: TGTGCCAGCAGCGTAGATTCTAGGGCCGAGCAGTACTTC. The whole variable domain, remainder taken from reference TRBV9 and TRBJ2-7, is DSGVTQTPKHLITATGQRVTLRCSPRSGDLSVYWYQQSLDQGLQFLIQYYNGEERAKGNILERFSAQQFPDLHSELNLSSLELGDSALYFCASSVDSRAEQYFGPGTRLTVT.

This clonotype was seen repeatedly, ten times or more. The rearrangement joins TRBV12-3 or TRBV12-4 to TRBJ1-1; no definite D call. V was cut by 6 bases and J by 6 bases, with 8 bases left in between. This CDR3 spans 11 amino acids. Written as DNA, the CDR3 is TGTGCCAGCAGAACTCGGGCTGAAGCTTTCTTT. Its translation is CASRTRAEAFF.

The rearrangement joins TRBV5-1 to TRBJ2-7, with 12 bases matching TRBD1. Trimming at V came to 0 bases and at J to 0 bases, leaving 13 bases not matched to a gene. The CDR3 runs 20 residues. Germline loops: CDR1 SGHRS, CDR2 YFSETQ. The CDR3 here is CASSLGPGQGALQSSYEQYF. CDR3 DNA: TGCGCCAGCAGCTTGGGGCCGGGACAGGGGGCTTTACAGAGCTCCTACGAGCAGTACTTC.

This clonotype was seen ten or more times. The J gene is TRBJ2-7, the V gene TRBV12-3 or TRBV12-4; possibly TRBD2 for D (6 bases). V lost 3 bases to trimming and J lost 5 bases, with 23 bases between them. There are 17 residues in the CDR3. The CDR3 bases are TGTGCCAGCAGTTTCGGGTCAAGCGGGTCCTTTAGACACGAGCAGTACTTC. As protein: CASSFGSSGSFRHEQYF.

CDR3 protein: CASSYSQPVNYGYTF. The CDR3 DNA reads TGTGCCAGCAGTTACAGTCAGCCAGTCAACTATGGCTACACCTTC. The rearrangement links TRBV6-2 or TRBV6-3 to TRBJ1-2; D is undetermined. The CDR3 contains 15 residues. Germline loops: CDR1 MNHEY, CDR2 SVGEGT. Trimming took 2 bases from V and 2 from J, leaving 12 bases between them.

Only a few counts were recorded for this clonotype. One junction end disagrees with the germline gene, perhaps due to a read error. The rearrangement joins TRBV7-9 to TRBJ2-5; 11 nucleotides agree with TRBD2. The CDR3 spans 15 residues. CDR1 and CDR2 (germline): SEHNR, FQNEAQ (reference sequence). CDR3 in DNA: TGTGCCAGCAGCCATCTAGCGGGGGGCCAAGAGACCAAGTACTTC. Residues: CASSHLAGGQETKYF.

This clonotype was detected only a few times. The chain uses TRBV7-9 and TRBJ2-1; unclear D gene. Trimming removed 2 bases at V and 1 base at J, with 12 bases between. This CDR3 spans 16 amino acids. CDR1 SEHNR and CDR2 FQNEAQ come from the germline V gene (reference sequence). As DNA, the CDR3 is TGTGCCAGCAGCTTAAGACGCATTAGTTCCTACAATGAGCAGTTCTTC. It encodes CASSLRRISSYNEQFF. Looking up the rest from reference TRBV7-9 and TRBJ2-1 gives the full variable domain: DTGVSQNPRHKITKRGQNVTFRCDPISEHNRLYWYRQTLGQGPEFLTYFQNEAQLEKSRLLSDRFSAERPKGSFSTLEIQRTEQGDSAMYLCASSLRRISSYNEQFFGPGTRLTVL.

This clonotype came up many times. CDR3 in amino acids: CASSSIFLPHFTYTQYF. The CDR3 coding sequence is TGTGCCAGCAGTTCAATCTTCCTACCTCACTTTACGTATACGCAGTATTTT. The rearrangement uses TRBV28 and TRBJ2-3, with no clear D. CDR1 is MDHEN, CDR2 SYDVKM, per germline. The CDR3 covers 17 residues. V shed 4 bases and J shed 7 bases, with 24 bases lying between them.